This note documents a single T cell receptor beta chain sequence. Its cognate antigen is unknown. This CDR3 has 14 amino acids. Germline assignment: CDR1 SGHVS and CDR2 FQNEAQ. The V and J ends lost 4 bases and 2 bases respectively, with 12 bases between them. The data stem from a study of CD8+ T cells in alopecia areata. Study as a whole: Treated individuals took tofacitinib by mouth, 5 to 10 mg twice daily. Tofacitinib dosing lasted 6 to 18 months, which was then followed by 6 months off drug.

Sequencing used cDNA as its template, made by extracting RNA and reverse transcribing it. Sequencing used immunoSEQ multiplex PCR; TCRdb keeps in-frame clones, though not all of them. This sample yields approximately 140,000 clones, of which roughly four fifths are seen a single time; around 25% belongs to the top ten. Findings and limits, study-wide: Clonality in the scalp and expanded CD8+ clones ranked among the top 100 were significantly decreased by tofacitinib. Tofacitinib did not eliminate many expanded lesional clones from scalp or blood.

Treatment of the sample: oral pan-JAK inhibitor, 5-10 mg twice daily. The TCR originated in a human donor with alopecia areata. The input for sequencing was CD8+ T cells sorted from blood, taken at week 4, from a patient treated with tofacitinib. This chain uses TRBV7-8 with TRBJ2-7; D not certain. The CDR3 DNA is TGTGCCAGCAGCTCTCGGCGCGGAACCTACGAGCAGTACTTC. This translates into CASSSRRGTYEQYF.